This TCR beta chain comes out of a study of T cell responses to AZD1222 COVID-19 vaccine. On the study more broadly: Both about-4-week and about-12-week second-dose recipients were combined.

Clones were read by immunoSEQ multiplex PCR, and TCRdb kept only the in-frame ones, dropping some. The sample contains over 85,000 clones, roughly 84% of which appear only once. Per germline, CDR1 SQVTM and CDR2 ANQGSEA. CDR3 size: 12 residues. Between the trimmed V and J ends, which lost 4 bases and 2 bases, there was a span of 8 bases. Overall study findings and caveats: Of spike-specific TCRs, nearly half reportedly target regions left unmutated in variants. White British ancestry dominated among donors, who included more females, and clonal diversity was possibly underestimated.

About this clone itself: Its antigen is not known.

The receptor was derived from an adult in good health. The genes are TRBV29-1 and TRBJ1-2; D may be TRBD1 (5 bases). Sequenced here: peripheral blood, sampled on day 0 of AZD1222 vaccination. The CDR3 DNA reads TGCAGCGTTGGGGGGGAGAACTATGGCTACACCTTC. Amino acid sequence: CSVGGENYGYTF.